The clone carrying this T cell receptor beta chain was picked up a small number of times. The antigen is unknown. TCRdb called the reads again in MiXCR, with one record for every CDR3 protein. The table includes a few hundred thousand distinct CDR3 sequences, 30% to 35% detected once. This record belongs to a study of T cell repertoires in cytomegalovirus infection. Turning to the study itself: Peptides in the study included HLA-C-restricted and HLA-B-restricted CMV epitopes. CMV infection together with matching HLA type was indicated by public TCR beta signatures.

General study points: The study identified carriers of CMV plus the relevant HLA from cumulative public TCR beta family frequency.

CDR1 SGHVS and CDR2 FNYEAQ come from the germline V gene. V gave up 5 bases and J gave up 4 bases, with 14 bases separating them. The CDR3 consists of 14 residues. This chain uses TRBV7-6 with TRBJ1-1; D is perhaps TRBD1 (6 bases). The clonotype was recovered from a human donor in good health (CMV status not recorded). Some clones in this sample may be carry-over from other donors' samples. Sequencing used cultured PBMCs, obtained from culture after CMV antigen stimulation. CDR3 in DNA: TGTGCCAGCAGCCCAGGGCAGGGGTTCACTGAAGCTTTCTTT. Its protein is CASSPGQGFTEAFF. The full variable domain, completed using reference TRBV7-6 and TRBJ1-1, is GAGVSQSPRYKVTKRGQDVALRCDPISGHVSLYWYRQALGQGPEFLTYFNYEAQQDKSGLPNDRFSAERPEGSISTLTIQRTEQRDSAMYRCASSPGQGFTEAFFGQGTRLTVV.